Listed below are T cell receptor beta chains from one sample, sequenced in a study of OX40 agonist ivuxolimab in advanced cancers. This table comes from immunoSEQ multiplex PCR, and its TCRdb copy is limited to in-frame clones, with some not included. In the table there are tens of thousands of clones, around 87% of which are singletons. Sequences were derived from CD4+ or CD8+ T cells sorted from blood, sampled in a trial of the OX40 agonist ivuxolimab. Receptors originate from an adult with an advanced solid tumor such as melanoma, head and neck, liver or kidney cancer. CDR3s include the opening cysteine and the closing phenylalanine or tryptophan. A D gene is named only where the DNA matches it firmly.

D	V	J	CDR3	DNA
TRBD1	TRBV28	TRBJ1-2	CASRMTGVTNYGYTF	TGTGCCAGCAGAATGACAGGGGTTACTAACTATGGCTACACCTTC
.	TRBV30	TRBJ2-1	CAHWRGPYNEQFF	TGTGCCCATTGGAGGGGACCATACAATGAGCAGTTCTTC
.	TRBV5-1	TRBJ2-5	CASSLGAAGAQETQYF	TGCGCCAGCAGCTTGGGGGCAGCCGGAGCCCAAGAGACCCAGTACTTC
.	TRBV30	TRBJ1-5	CAWSITSSDQPQHF	TGTGCCTGGAGTATAACGAGTTCGGATCAGCCCCAGCATTTT
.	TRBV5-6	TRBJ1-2	CASSPGARGYTF	TGTGCCAGCAGCCCGGGGGCGAGAGGCTACACCTTC
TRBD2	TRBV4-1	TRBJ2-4	CASSQGLAGGWGKNIQYF	TGCGCCAGCAGCCAAGGACTAGCGGGGGGCTGGGGCAAAAACATTCAGTACTTC
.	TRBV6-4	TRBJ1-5	CASSGQPNQPQHF	TGTGCCAGCAGTGGACAGCCCAATCAGCCCCAGCATTTT
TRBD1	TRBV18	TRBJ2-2	CASSPGQANTGELFF	TGTGCCAGCTCACCGGGACAGGCCAACACCGGGGAGCTGTTTTTT
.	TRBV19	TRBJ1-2	CASSLRPGWANYGYTF	TGTGCCAGTAGCCTTCGACCCGGTTGGGCTAACTATGGCTACACCTTC
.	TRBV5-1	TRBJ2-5	CASSLTGARETQYF	TGCGCCAGCAGCTTGACGGGGGCTAGAGAGACCCAGTACTTC